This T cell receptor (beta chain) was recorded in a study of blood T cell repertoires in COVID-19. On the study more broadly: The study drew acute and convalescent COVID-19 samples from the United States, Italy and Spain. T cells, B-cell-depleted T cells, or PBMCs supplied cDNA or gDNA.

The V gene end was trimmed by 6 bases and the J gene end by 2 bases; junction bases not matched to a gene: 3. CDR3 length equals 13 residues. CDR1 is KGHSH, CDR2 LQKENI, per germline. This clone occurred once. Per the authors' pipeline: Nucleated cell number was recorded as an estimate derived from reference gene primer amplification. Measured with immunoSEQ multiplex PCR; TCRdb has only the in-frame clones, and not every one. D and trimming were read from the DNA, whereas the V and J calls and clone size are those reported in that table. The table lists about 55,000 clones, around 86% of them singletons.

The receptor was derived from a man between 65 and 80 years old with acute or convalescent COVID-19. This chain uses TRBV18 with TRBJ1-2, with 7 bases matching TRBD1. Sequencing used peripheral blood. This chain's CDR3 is CASSSGQNYGYTF. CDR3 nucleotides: TGTGCCAGCTCGTCGGGACAGAACTATGGCTACACCTTC.